Here is one T cell receptor beta chain with its context. The V and J ends lost 8 bases and 0 bases, in that order; junction bases with no gene match: 6. CDR1 and CDR2 (germline): LNHDA, SQIVND (reference sequence). CDR3 length equals 14 residues. This sample stems from a study of blood T cell repertoires in COVID-19. Background on the study: Researchers got acute and convalescent COVID-19 samples from the United States, Italy and Spain. In each case, the material was cDNA or gDNA derived from T cells, B-cell-depleted T cells, or PBMCs.

While infection was still active, Seattle patients were enrolled and then followed longitudinally. In the study's own analysis: Estimation of nucleated cell counts relied on the amplification of reference gene primers. Here immunoSEQ multiplex PCR was the method, and the copy in TCRdb shows in-frame clones only, minus some. D and trimming come from the DNA, and the V and J calls and clone size come from that table. Among hundreds of thousands of clones listed, roughly 91% were seen once. This chain joins TRBV19 and TRBJ1-2, with 7 bases aligning to TRBD1. The sequenced sample consisted of peripheral blood. The receptor was derived from a woman aged 50 to 60 with COVID-19, enrolled during active disease. In nucleotides, the CDR3 is TGTGCCAGTCGACCGGGACAGTCTAACTATGGCTACACCTTC. Amino acids: CASRPGQSNYGYTF.